Following are 32 T cell receptor beta chains from one sample sequenced in a study of shared clonotypes between healthy human individuals. The repertoire was sequenced with immunoSEQ multiplex PCR; TCRdb's copy has only in-frame clones and lacks some. Of approximately 2.5 million clones in the sample, over 85% are singletons; the top ten hold about 0.13%. Sequencing was performed on naive CD4+ T cells sorted from blood. Indicated subset: CD45RA+ positively selected. The receptors here all came from a man between 18 and 29 years old in good health.

This sequence joins TRBV6-5 and TRBJ1-1; TRBD1 matches 8 bases. From germline, CDR1 is MNHEY and CDR2 SVGAGI. There are 15 residues in the CDR3. With V trimmed by 5 bases and J by 5 bases, 10 bases remained unmatched. CDR3 DNA: TGTGCCAGCAGTCTCCTCTCAGGGGGCGAGACTGAAGCTTTCTTT. Translating it yields CASSLLSGGETEAFF.

The V gene is TRBV2, the J gene TRBJ2-3; 7 nucleotides match TRBD2. In germline, CDR1 is SNHLY, CDR2 FYNNEI. This CDR3 is 17 amino acids long. V shed 2 bases, J shed 0 bases, and the junction held 8 bases outside the gene matches. CDR3 bases: TGTGCCAGCAGTGAAAGGGGCCTAGCGGTTAGCACAGATACGCAGTATTTT. Protein product: CASSERGLAVSTDTQYF.

Of note for this clone: The CDR3 does not end in the conserved phenylalanine or tryptophan, so this is likely a read error. This rearrangement joins TRBV7-3 to TRBJ2-7; TRBD1 agrees at 8 bases. The CDR3 totals 16 residues. Germline V gene data show CDR1 as SGHTA and CDR2 as FQGTGA. CDR3 coding DNA: TGCGCCAGCAGCCGCATCGCGGGGACAGGAATCTACGAGCAGTACTCC. Its protein product is CASSRIAGTGIYEQYS.

V usage is TRBV28 and J usage is TRBJ2-5, with 8 bases identical to TRBD2. V dropped 3 bases and J dropped 5; count of bases not matched to a gene: 8. There are 15 residues in the CDR3. Germline values: CDR1 MDHEN, CDR2 SYDVKM. The CDR3 here is CASSFRGGLEETQYF. CDR3 nucleotides: TGTGCCAGCAGTTTTCGGGGGGGCCTTGAGGAGACCCAGTACTTC.

The chain links TRBV5-1 to TRBJ2-2, with 9 bases identical to TRBD1. The CDR3 length is 16 residues. CDR1 and CDR2 from the germline V gene are SGHRS and YFSETQ. Trimming cost V 4 bases and J 3 bases; bases outside gene matches: 7. In DNA, the CDR3 is TGCGCCAGCAGCCCCTCCCGGACAGGGGACACCGGGGAGCTGTTTTTT. Residues: CASSPSRTGDTGELFF. Variable domain in full (rest from reference TRBV5-1 and TRBJ2-2): KAGVTQTPRYLIKTRGQQVTLSCSPISGHRSVSWYQQTPGQGLQFLFEYFSETQRNKGNFPGRFSGRQFSNSRSEMNVSTLELGDSALYLCASSPSRTGDTGELFFGEGSRLTVL.

The chain couples TRBV4-1 to TRBJ2-1; 9 bases match TRBD2. The CDR3 has 16 residues. Trimming at V came to 1 base and at J to 5 bases, leaving 6 bases not matched to a gene. The germline gives CDR1 MGHRA, CDR2 YSYEKL. The CDR3 DNA reads as TGCGCCAGCAGCCAAGCCGTGACTAGCGGAAACAATGAGCAGTTCTTC. Its translation: CASSQAVTSGNNEQFF.

V gene TRBV2 combines with J gene TRBJ2-7; 8 bases agree with TRBD2. V trimming: 3 bases; J trimming: 1 base; junction bases outside the gene matches: 8. The CDR3 is made up of 16 amino acids. From germline, CDR1 is SNHLY and CDR2 FYNNEI. The CDR3 region is CASSDMGSGGSYEQYF. Here the CDR3 DNA reads TGTGCCAGCAGTGATATGGGGAGCGGGGGTTCCTACGAGCAGTACTTC.

The chain is built from TRBV2 and TRBJ2-2, with D possibly being TRBD2 (6 bases). V was shortened by 10 bases and J by 1 base, with 10 bases between the two germline ends. The CDR3 has 13 residues. Per the germline V gene, CDR1 is SNHLY and CDR2 is FYNNEI. The CDR3, as DNA: TGTGCCATCCGGAGGGGGAACACCGGGGAGCTGTTTTTT. Amino acid sequence: CAIRRGNTGELFF.

CDR3 DNA: TGTGCCAGCAGCTTAGGGGTCGGGGACAAACAGTTCTTC. Its translation: CASSLGVGDKQFF. The chain carries TRBV7-6 and TRBJ2-1, with a tentative D call TRBD1 (6 bases). Germline V gene sequence: CDR1 SGHVS, CDR2 FNYEAQ. Trimming removed 1 base from V and 13 bases from J, with 14 bases in between. The CDR3 has 13 residues. The complete variable domain, with remaining parts taken from reference TRBV7-6 and TRBJ2-1, reads GAGVSQSPRYKVTKRGQDVALRCDPISGHVSLYWYRQALGQGPEFLTYFNYEAQQDKSGLPNDRFSAERPEGSISTLTIQRTEQRDSAMYRCASSLGVGDKQFFGPGTRLTVL.

The chain employs TRBV11-2 and TRBJ1-5; D not certain. The V end lost 0 bases, the J end lost 1 base, and 10 bases lay between the germline ends. This CDR3 region has 16 residues. Germline lookup yields CDR1 SGHAT and CDR2 FQNNGV. The CDR3 DNA reads as TGTGCCAGCAGCTTAGATTTTGGCAGCAGCAATCAGCCCCAGCATTTT. This translates into CASSLDFGSSNQPQHF. Looking up the rest from reference TRBV11-2 and TRBJ1-5 gives the full variable domain: EAGVAQSPRYKIIEKRQSVAFWCNPISGHATLYWYQQILGQGPKLLIQFQNNGVVDDSQLPKDRFSAERLKGVDSTLKIQPAKLEDSAVYLCASSLDFGSSNQPQHFGDGTRLSIL.

The CDR3 protein is CASSLPTGGITGELFF. The CDR3 nucleotides read TGCGCCAGCAGCCTTCCGACAGGGGGTATCACCGGGGAGCTGTTTTTT. The chain carries TRBV4-1 and TRBJ2-2; 9 bases agree with TRBD1. The germline CDR1 and CDR2 sequences are MGHRA and YSYEKL. There are 16 residues in the CDR3. V shed 4 bases, J shed 4 bases, and the junction held 7 bases outside the gene matches.

The chain joins TRBV29-1 to TRBJ1-2; D not resolved. Trimming cost V 6 bases and J 5 bases, with 16 bases left between them. CDR3 length: 13 amino acids. The germline V gene has CDR1 SQVTM and CDR2 ANQGSEA. The CDR3 sequence: CSVERVAQYGYTF. In DNA, the CDR3 is TGCAGCGTAGAAAGGGTCGCTCAATATGGCTACACCTTC.

V is TRBV28 and J is TRBJ1-2; 9 bases fit TRBD1. The junction had 9 bases not matched to a gene; V was cut back by 6 bases and J by 1 base. The germline V gene encodes CDR1 MDHEN and CDR2 SYDVKM. This CDR3 is built from 16 residues. CDR3: CASSYRGTGHNYGYTF. CDR3 sequence (DNA): TGTGCCAGCAGCTACAGGGGGACAGGGCATAACTATGGCTACACCTTC.

The V and J genes are TRBV19 and TRBJ1-6, with 7 bases matching TRBD1. There are 14 residues in the CDR3. Germline CDR1 is LNHDA and CDR2 is SQIVND (reference sequence). The J segment lost 13 bases and the V segment lost 9 bases, leaving 15 bases of the junction unmatched. The CDR3 sequence is CASRETGEIPPLHF. In nucleotides, the CDR3 is TGTGCCAGCCGAGAAACAGGGGAAATTCCTCCCCTCCACTTT. Looking up the rest from reference TRBV19 and TRBJ1-6 gives the full variable domain: DGGITQSPKYLFRKEGQNVTLSCEQNLNHDAMYWYRQDPGQGLRLIYYSQIVNDFQKGDIAEGYSVSREKKESFPLTVTSAQKNPTAFYLCASRETGEIPPLHFGNGTRLTVT.

The chain has TRBV6-5 and TRBJ1-2; maybe TRBD1 (6 bases). The CDR3 covers 13 residues. The germline V gene has CDR1 MNHEY and CDR2 SVGAGI. Between the trimmed V and J ends, which lost 2 bases and 8 bases, there was a span of 12 bases. CDR3 bases: TGTGCCAGCAGTTACCGCAGGGGAGAAGGCTACACCTTC. Translated, it gives CASSYRRGEGYTF.

This chain links TRBV30 with TRBJ2-4; no definite D call. The V end lost 3 bases, the J end lost 4 bases, and 16 bases lay between the germline ends. The CDR3 runs to 15 residues. Germline CDR1 reads GTSNPN; CDR2 reads SVGIG (reference sequence). CDR3 in DNA: TGTGCCTGGAGGCGAGATTCCTGGGTAAAAAACATTCAGTACTTC. Its translation is CAWRRDSWVKNIQYF.

The chain carries TRBV19 and TRBJ1-6; D is unclear. Per germline, CDR1 LNHDA and CDR2 SQIVND (reference sequence). CDR3 length equals 14 residues. The ends were cut back, 7 bases at V and 5 bases at J, with 12 bases in the middle. The CDR3 loop is CASKEGRNNSPLHF. Here the CDR3 DNA reads TGTGCCAGTAAGGAAGGGAGGAATAATTCACCCCTCCACTTT.

The chain links TRBV5-6 to TRBJ2-7; D might be TRBD2 (5 bases). Trimming took off 4 bases at V and 3 bases at J, with 11 bases between the two ends. CDR1 is SGHDT, CDR2 YYEEEE, per germline. CDR3 length equals 13 residues. The DNA of the CDR3 is TGTGCCAGCAGCGACGAGGGCCTCTACGAGCAGTACTTC. Amino acids: CASSDEGLYEQYF.

A single count supports this clone. The same CDR3 is also encoded by other DNA sequences in this sample. The CDR3 protein is CASSPRDRTNTEAFF. The CDR3 DNA sequence: TGTGCCAGCAGCCCCAGGGACAGGACGAACACTGAAGCTTTCTTT. This chain connects TRBV7-8 to TRBJ1-1, with 8 bases matching TRBD1. The CDR3 covers 15 residues. J gave up 1 base and V 5 bases, and 6 bases lay outside the gene matches. Germline V lookup: CDR1 SGHVS, CDR2 FQNEAQ.

This clone occurred a few times. The V and J genes are TRBV2 and TRBJ1-5, with a weak D call TRBD1 (6 bases). Looked up from germline, CDR1 is SNHLY and CDR2 is FYNNEI. The CDR3 sequence is 11 residues long. The germline V and J ends were trimmed by 4 bases and 12 bases, with 10 bases remaining between them. CDR3 nucleotide sequence: TGTGCCAGCAGTGCCTGGGACATCCAGCATTTT. It yields the protein CASSAWDIQHF.

The chain links TRBV5-1 to TRBJ2-1; 12 bases are a match to TRBD2. Per the germline V gene, CDR1 is SGHRS and CDR2 is YFSETQ. There are 15 residues in the CDR3. V lost 2 bases to trimming and J lost 9 bases; unmatched junction nucleotides: 6. CDR3 nucleotide sequence: TGCGCCAGCAGCTTCCCTAGCGGGAGGGCGGGTGAGCAGTTCTTC. Translated: CASSFPSGRAGEQFF.

The J gene is TRBJ2-3, the V gene TRBV5-1, with D possibly matching TRBD1 (6 bases). Germline assignment: CDR1 SGHRS and CDR2 YFSETQ. This CDR3 has 16 residues. V was pared by 0 bases and J by 2 bases, with 13 bases between. The chain's CDR3 is CASSLADSGVTDTQYF. CDR3 coding DNA: TGCGCCAGCAGCTTGGCCGATTCAGGGGTCACAGATACGCAGTATTTT.

J is TRBJ1-4 and V is TRBV27, with no clear D. V shed 0 bases and J shed 8 bases, with 13 bases lying between them. The CDR3 covers 15 residues. The V gene's germline CDR1 is MNHEY and CDR2 SMNVEV (reference sequence). The CDR3 bases are TGTGCCAGCAGTTTATCCTCCTCTGCACGGGAAAAACTGTTTTTT. Protein sequence: CASSLSSSAREKLFF.

In this sample, this clone turned up a few times. The rearrangement uses TRBV25-1 and TRBJ2-5; TRBD1 agrees at 7 bases. Looked up from germline, CDR1 is MGHDK and CDR2 is SYGVNS. This CDR3 is built from 13 residues. V dropped 6 bases and J dropped 7; count of bases not matched to a gene: 8. CDR3 nucleotides: TGTGCCAGCAGGCAACAGGGGCGTGGGACCCAGTACTTC. It is translated as CASRQQGRGTQYF. The full variable domain, in which reference TRBV25-1 and TRBJ2-5 provide the parts outside the CDR3, is EADIYQTPRYLVIGTGKKITLECSQTMGHDKMYWYQQDPGMELHLIHYSYGVNSTEKGDLSSESTVSRIRTEHFPLTLESARPSHTSQYLCASRQQGRGTQYFGPGTRLLVL.

The genes are TRBV7-6 and TRBJ2-7, with D uncertain. Germline CDR1 is SGHVS and CDR2 is FNYEAQ. CDR3 length: 14 amino acids. Trimming removed 2 bases at V and 1 base at J, with 9 bases between. The CDR3 DNA sequence: TGTGCCAGCAGCTTATCGGACGGGTCCTACGAGCAGTACTTC. It specifies CASSLSDGSYEQYF. The full variable domain, completed using reference TRBV7-6 and TRBJ2-7, is GAGVSQSPRYKVTKRGQDVALRCDPISGHVSLYWYRQALGQGPEFLTYFNYEAQQDKSGLPNDRFSAERPEGSISTLTIQRTEQRDSAMYRCASSLSDGSYEQYFGPGTRLTVT.

This clone has only one observation. The chain uses TRBV28 and TRBJ1-1; 9 bases align to TRBD1. This CDR3 has 15 amino acids. Germline V gene lookup returns CDR1 MDHEN and CDR2 SYDVKM. V gave up 5 bases and J gave up 1 base; unmatched junction bases: 5. The CDR3 spells CASSQTGGPNTEAFF. CDR3 nucleotides: TGTGCCAGCAGTCAAACAGGGGGCCCGAACACTGAAGCTTTCTTT.

This chain uses TRBV6-4 with TRBJ2-7, with 8 bases lining up with TRBD2. CDR3 length: 14 amino acids. Germline loops: CDR1 MRHNA, CDR2 SNTAGT. The J segment lost 2 bases and the V segment lost 6 bases, leaving 6 bases of the junction unmatched. The CDR3 DNA reads TGTGCCAGCAGCCGAACTAGCGGAACCTACGAGCAGTACTTC. Its protein product is CASSRTSGTYEQYF.

This clone was observed a single time. The rearrangement uses TRBV5-1 and TRBJ1-3, with TRBD1 matching 7 bases. The CDR3 has 19 residues. The ends lost 1 base at V and 1 base at J; junction bases unmatched: 14. Germline V lookup: CDR1 SGHRS, CDR2 YFSETQ. CDR3 in amino acids: CASSLSFTQRQGSGNTIYF. The DNA for the CDR3 is TGCGCCAGCAGCTTGTCTTTTACTCAGAGACAGGGATCTGGAAACACCATATATTTT.

The chain recombines TRBV5-6 with TRBJ1-2; the match to TRBD1 covers 7 bases. Trimming removed 4 bases from V and 7 bases from J; junction bases left unmatched: 7. Germline V gene lookup returns CDR1 SGHDT and CDR2 YYEEEE. The CDR3 extends over 13 amino acids. The CDR3 DNA reads as TGTGCCAGCAGCCTCTCTTACAGGGGTGGCTACACCTTC. Translation gives CASSLSYRGGYTF.

In its sample, this clone was seen once. The rearrangement joins TRBV6-1 to TRBJ2-1, with D maybe TRBD1 (6 bases). Germline CDR1 MNHNS, CDR2 SASEGT. V was pared by 8 bases and J by 8 bases, with 22 bases between. The CDR3 length is 15 residues. The CDR3 reads CASSLQGPPPDEQFF. The CDR3 DNA reads TGTGCCAGCTCTCTACAGGGCCCCCCCCCAGATGAGCAGTTCTTC.

Points on this clone: The sample contains more than one DNA sequence encoding this CDR3. The V and J genes are TRBV19 and TRBJ2-3, with 7 bases fitting TRBD1. Germline V lookup: CDR1 LNHDA, CDR2 SQIVND (reference sequence). The trim removed 2 bases at V and 0 bases at J, leaving 5 bases unmatched. The CDR3 has 16 amino acids. In DNA form, the CDR3 reads TGTGCCAGTAGTATACTTGGGACAGCTAGCACAGATACGCAGTATTTT. Translating it yields CASSILGTASTDTQYF. Variable domain in full (rest from reference TRBV19 and TRBJ2-3): DGGITQSPKYLFRKEGQNVTLSCEQNLNHDAMYWYRQDPGQGLRLIYYSQIVNDFQKGDIAEGYSVSREKKESFPLTVTSAQKNPTAFYLCASSILGTASTDTQYFGPGTRLTVL.

The chain recombines TRBV30 with TRBJ2-5; 9 nucleotides agree with TRBD2. The V and J ends lost 0 bases and 1 base, in that order; junction bases with no gene match: 3. This CDR3 comprises 15 residues. CDR1 is GTSNPN, CDR2 SVGIG, per germline (reference sequence). CDR3 nucleotides: TGTGCCTGGAGTGTAGGCGGGAGGGTCCAAGAGACCCAGTACTTC. Translating gives CAWSVGGRVQETQYF.